This T cell receptor (beta chain) is drawn from a study of early T cells in non-severe SARS-CoV-2 infection. Study-level information: Sequencing used unsorted whole-blood bulk RNA, so chains lack pairing. Overall study findings and caveats: Matching with VDJdb favored anti-spike CD8 responses (missing private and CD4 specificities).

Remarks on this clonotype: Its antigen remains unknown.

Separate cDNA molecules each had unique molecular identifiers attached to them. TCRdb re-called the 5' RACE reads through MiXCR, storing one row per CDR3 protein. This table holds 80,000 to 95,000 distinct CDR3 sequences, roughly 14% found once. This clonotype was sampled from an adult who was a healthcare worker with PCR-confirmed SARS-CoV-2 infection or an uninfected control (not recorded which). Specimen: whole blood.

CDR3 bases: TGTGCCAGCAGTTTGAGTACTGGAAACACCATATATTTT. Its protein product is CASSLSTGNTIYF. J is TRBJ1-3 and V is TRBV12-3 or TRBV12-4; D remains unclear. The CDR3 contains 13 residues. V lost 3 bases and J lost 2, with 5 bases in between.